This TCR beta chain comes out of a study of beta chain features in type 1 diabetes. Overall study: In age, gender and cell yields, patients were similar to healthy donors. Notes on the study in general: At VDJ recombination sites, type 1 diabetes patients had fewer insertions and more deleted nucleotides. The similarity of naive, central memory and Treg TCRB repertoires appeared greater among patients than among healthy donors.

This clone has more than one count but fewer than ten. Its specificity is unknown. Each donor gave one heparinised blood draw averaging about 110 mL. The investigators reverse transcribed all of the isolated RNA, so they sequenced expressed TCRB transcripts. Repertoires were generated with immunoSEQ multiplex PCR, while TCRdb's copy carries only in-frame clones and drops some. Of more than 150,000 clones listed, more than 9.5% were seen once; the top ten hold roughly 1.9%. Sample: central memory CD4+ T cells from blood. This clonotype was obtained from a man between 18 and 29 years old in good health.

The CDR3 is CASSVQGANSGNTIYF. The CDR3 region has the DNA TGTGCCAGCAGCGTACAGGGGGCTAACTCTGGAAACACCATATATTTT. The V gene is TRBV9, the J gene TRBJ1-3; 8 nucleotides match TRBD1. Germline V CDR1 and CDR2: SGDLS, YYNGEE. The CDR3 consists of 16 residues. J lost 0 bases, V lost 1 base, and 3 bases had no gene match.